This T cell receptor beta chain derives from a study of cytomegalovirus exposure and HLA in healthy donors. Study information: One earlier analysis, a look at about 179 million T cells, found fewer than 140 million unique TCR beta sequences. Notes on the study in general: Indistinguishable V segments, including TRBV6-2 and TRBV6-3, were excluded. A reported reduction in N-insertions relative to the approximately 640-donor mean was seen in an Asian-associated ancestry cluster in a later analysis.

Donors sampled were nominally healthy, though unrecorded immune exposures were likely. Of note for this clone: Its antigen is not identified.

Germline V CDR1 and CDR2: SGHRS, YFSETQ. V was shortened by 0 bases and J by 4 bases, with 11 bases between the two germline ends. This CDR3 comprises 15 residues. PCR was performed using 60 Vbeta and 13 Jbeta primers. Measured with immunoSEQ multiplex PCR; TCRdb has only the in-frame clones, and not every one. The table lists about 130,000 clones, roughly three quarters of them singletons. The receptor comes from an older woman in good health and CMV-seronegative. The chain links TRBV5-1 to TRBJ1-5; D is ambiguous. The sample was PBMCs. The CDR3 protein is CASSLDTGVNQPQHF. The CDR3 region has the DNA TGCGCCAGCAGCTTGGATACGGGAGTGAATCAGCCCCAGCATTTT.